This entry concerns a single T cell receptor beta chain. Its specificity is unknown. The entry originates in a study of cytomegalovirus exposure and HLA in healthy donors. The study ran its PCR with 60 Vbeta and 13 Jbeta primers. The assay was immunoSEQ multiplex PCR, and TCRdb's table has in-frame clones only and misses some. The sample holds 150,000 to 160,000 clones, about 85% seen once. Regarding the study as a whole: Later analysis identified several of the most significant clusters that appeared linked to common viral pathogens.

Germline V gives CDR1 SEHNR, CDR2 FQNEAQ (reference sequence). This CDR3 comprises 15 residues. The V and J ends lost 2 bases and 8 bases, in that order; junction bases with no gene match: 6. The sequence was obtained from a woman aged 18-30 years in good health and CMV-seronegative. Sequences were obtained from PBMCs. The chain carries TRBV7-9 and TRBJ2-1, with 10 bases lining up with TRBD2. CDR3 in DNA: TGTGCCAGCAGCTTAATGCTAGCGGGAGACTATGAGCAGTTCTTC. It codes for CASSLMLAGDYEQFF.